The 28 T cell receptor beta chains below were found in one sample sequenced in a study of molecular identifiers for immune sequencing clone quantification. TCRdb recomputed calls from the PCR reads with MiXCR, one row per CDR3 protein. The data hold over 600,000 distinct CDR3 sequences, with less than 20% observed a single time. The sequenced sample consisted of naive CD8+ T cells from blood, with Jurkat cell RNA spiked in. Subset here: FACS-sorted CD8+CD4-CCR7+CD45RA+ naive T cells. All receptors derive from a human donor in good health. Some libraries in this study had Jurkat cell RNA spiked in.

The chain joins TRBV24-1 to TRBJ2-5; 8 positions match TRBD1. Germline CDR1 reads KGHDR; CDR2 reads SFDVKD. This CDR3 is built from 16 residues. V dropped 8 bases and J dropped 2; count of bases not matched to a gene: 12. The CDR3 bases are TGTGCCACCACGTGCCCGAGACAGGGGCATCAAGAGACCCAGTACTTC. Protein sequence: CATTCPRQGHQETQYF.

As regards this clonotype: A much more abundant neighbour one base away suggests this may be a read error. The final CDR3 position lacks the conserved phenylalanine or tryptophan, pointing to a likely read error. The chain carries TRBV5-1 and TRBJ1-4; no clear D gene. CDR3 length: 16 residues. The germline V gene encodes CDR1 SGHRS and CDR2 YFSETQ. V was cut by 0 bases and J by 3 bases, with 12 bases left in between. The CDR3 sequence is CASSLVGPGANEKLFL. As DNA, the CDR3 is TGCGCCAGCAGCTTGGTAGGACCTGGGGCTAATGAAAAACTGTTTCTT.

The chain couples TRBV7-9 to TRBJ2-1; TRBD1 matches at 9 bases. From germline, CDR1 is SEHNR and CDR2 FQNEAQ (reference sequence). The junction had 7 bases not matched to a gene; V was cut back by 5 bases and J by 8 bases. CDR3 length: 14 residues. The CDR3 DNA is TGTGCCAGCAGCGAAGGACAGGGGATGGATGAGCAGTTCTTC. The encoded protein is CASSEGQGMDEQFF.

The table lists this clonotype with many counts. The genes are TRBV19 and TRBJ2-7; TRBD2 matches 10 bases. CDR3 length: 15 residues. The germline V gene has CDR1 LNHDA and CDR2 SQIVND (reference sequence). V was clipped by 4 bases and J by 3 bases; unmatched bases: 6. The CDR3 sequence is CASSSTSGTFYEQYF. CDR3 coding DNA: TGTGCCAGTAGTAGCACTAGCGGGACCTTCTACGAGCAGTACTTC.

With regard to this clonotype: Since no conserved phenylalanine or tryptophan closes the CDR3, a read error is the likely cause. The CDR3 here is CASSSTGSYEQYS. CDR3 coding DNA: TGCGCCAGCAGCTCCACAGGGTCCTACGAGCAGTACTCC. The chain employs TRBV5-1 and TRBJ2-7, with a weak D call TRBD1 (6 bases). This CDR3 has 13 residues. Germline values: CDR1 SGHRS, CDR2 YFSETQ. Trimming took off 3 bases at V and 1 base at J, with 8 bases between the two ends.

Of note for this clonotype: A junction end diverges from the germline sequence, so it may reflect a read error. This chain links TRBV6-2 or TRBV6-3 with TRBJ2-1; no definite D call. The CDR3 is made up of 13 amino acids. Germline loops: CDR1 MNHEY, CDR2 SVGEGT. CDR3 coding DNA: TGTGCCAGCAGTTTTGGAAGCTACAATGAGCAGTCCTTC. This sequence encodes CASSFGSYNEQSF.

This clonotype was observed at least ten times. The J gene is TRBJ2-6, the V gene TRBV5-6; D is uncertain. The V end was cut by 4 bases, the J end by 0 bases, with 8 bases between. In germline, CDR1 is SGHDT, CDR2 YYEEEE. There are 15 residues in the CDR3. CDR3 DNA: TGTGCCAGCAGCCGACACCACTCTGGGGCCAACGTCCTGACTTTC. Residues: CASSRHHSGANVLTF.

This clonotype was recorded at least ten times. The chain is built from TRBV4-3 and TRBJ2-5; 9 bases align to TRBD1. There are 16 residues in the CDR3. V lost 1 base and J lost 4; bases outside the gene matches: 7. Germline CDR1 LGHNA, CDR2 YSLEER. The CDR3: CASSQARTGVGETQYF. CDR3 DNA: TGCGCCAGCAGCCAAGCTAGGACAGGGGTAGGAGAGACCCAGTACTTC.

This clonotype was counted ten times or more. The CDR3 here is CASSQRAYEQYF. The CDR3 coding sequence is TGTGCCAGCAGTCAGAGAGCATACGAGCAGTACTTC. J is TRBJ2-7 and V is TRBV7-9; the D is unclear. CDR1 is SEHNR, CDR2 FQNEAQ, per germline (reference sequence). The CDR3 has 12 residues. V lost 6 bases to trimming and J lost 4 bases, with 10 bases between them.

The rearrangement joins TRBV7-2 to TRBJ2-1, with 7 bases fitting TRBD2. The CDR3 totals 18 residues. The J segment lost 8 bases and the V segment lost 1 base, leaving 17 bases of the junction unmatched. Germline CDR1 and CDR2: SGHTA and FQGNSA. The CDR3: CASSLGGRAGWIFDEQFF. The CDR3 DNA sequence: TGTGCCAGCAGCTTAGGGGGACGAGCGGGGTGGATTTTCGATGAGCAGTTCTTC.

This clonotype was found many times. This sequence joins TRBV4-3 and TRBJ2-2; D gene uncertain. Germline CDR1 LGHNA, CDR2 YSLEER. This CDR3 comprises 14 residues. V was clipped by 5 bases and J by 2 bases, with 9 bases between them. The CDR3 DNA is TGCGCCAGCAGCTACGACGCAAACACCGGGGAGCTGTTTTTT. This translates into CASSYDANTGELFF.

The sample holds many counts of this clonotype. The chain couples TRBV10-3 to TRBJ2-5, with 8 nucleotides matching TRBD1. The CDR3 contains 14 residues. J was trimmed by 4 bases and V by 2 bases; bases with no gene match: 3. Germline V gene sequence: CDR1 ENHRY, CDR2 SYGVKD. CDR3 loop: CAISEGRGRETQYF. Here the CDR3 DNA reads TGTGCCATCAGTGAGGGCAGGGGGCGAGAGACCCAGTACTTC.

This clonotype has more than one count but fewer than ten. The chain has TRBV5-6 and TRBJ1-1; maybe TRBD1 (6 bases). The CDR3 has 13 amino acids. Trimming shortened V by 6 bases and J by 4 bases, and 13 bases separated the two germline ends. Germline values: CDR1 SGHDT, CDR2 YYEEEE. The CDR3 DNA reads as TGTGCCAGCAACAGGGTAGGGGTCACTGAAGCTTTCTTT. It codes for CASNRVGVTEAFF.

Ten or more counts support this clonotype. This chain links TRBV7-9 with TRBJ2-3; D ambiguous. The CDR3 spans 12 residues. Germline V gene lookup returns CDR1 SEHNR and CDR2 FQNEAQ (reference sequence). V gave up 6 bases and J gave up 4 bases, with 8 bases separating them. The CDR3 spells CASRFGADTQYF. The CDR3 DNA reads TGTGCCAGCAGGTTTGGCGCAGATACGCAGTATTTT. The whole variable domain, filled in from reference TRBV7-9 and TRBJ2-3, reads DTGVSQNPRHKITKRGQNVTFRCDPISEHNRLYWYRQTLGQGPEFLTYFQNEAQLEKSRLLSDRFSAERPKGSFSTLEIQRTEQGDSAMYLCASRFGADTQYFGPGTRLTVL.

Details on this clonotype: A much more abundant neighbour one base away suggests this may be a read error. The CDR3 nucleotides read TGTGCCAGCAGCCCGAGGGTCGCGGGGATCACTCCCTCCGGGGCGCAGTATTTT. Its translation: CASSPRVAGITPSGAQYF. V is TRBV7-9 and J is TRBJ2-3, with D perhaps TRBD2 (6 bases). The CDR3 consists of 18 residues. Trimming left V 5 bases short and J 10 bases short, with 31 bases between. Germline V gene sequence: CDR1 SEHNR, CDR2 FQNEAQ (reference sequence).

The chain uses TRBV30 and TRBJ1-4; 7 bases fit TRBD1. This CDR3 has 15 amino acids. V lost 3 bases and J lost 5; bases outside the gene matches: 9. Germline V gene data show CDR1 as GTSNPN and CDR2 as SVGIG (reference sequence). This CDR3 reads CAWRGGGQPNEKLFF. Written as DNA, the CDR3 is TGTGCCTGGAGGGGGGGGGGACAGCCAAATGAAAAACTGTTTTTT.

This clonotype was detected ten times or more. The chain recombines TRBV4-1 with TRBJ2-1; D tentatively fits TRBD1 or TRBD2 (6 bases each). The CDR3 covers 13 residues. Trimming shortened V by 6 bases and J by 6 bases, and 12 bases separated the two germline ends. Germline V gene lookup returns CDR1 MGHRA and CDR2 YSYEKL. In nucleotides, the CDR3 is TGCGCCAGCAGTTTACAGGGAGGCAATGAGCAGTTCTTC. Residues: CASSLQGGNEQFF.

This clonotype is a singleton in its sample. A much larger clonotype is one base distant, so this may be a read error. The V call is TRBV5-1, the J call TRBJ2-2, with 8 bases lining up with TRBD2. Germline lookup yields CDR1 SGHRS and CDR2 YFSETQ. V shed 4 bases and J 5 bases; nucleotides not matched to a gene: 7. The CDR3 covers 15 residues. In nucleotides, the CDR3 is TGCGCCAGCAGCGGGGGACTAGAGTCAACCGGGGAGCTGTTTTTT. Amino acids: CASSGGLESTGELFF.

This clonotype was detected many times. The chain uses TRBV4-2 and TRBJ2-7; D is uncertain. The CDR3 runs to 12 residues. Trimming stripped 0 bases from V and 4 bases from J, with 4 bases between. CDR1 is LGHNA and CDR2 is YNFKEQ in the germline V gene. CDR3 nucleotide sequence: TGTGCCAGCAGCCAAGATGAGTACGAGCAGTACTTC. Residues: CASSQDEYEQYF.

This clonotype was counted at least ten times. The chain combines TRBV7-6 with TRBJ2-3, with 13 bases that match TRBD2. The junction had 12 bases not matched to a gene; V was cut back by 5 bases and J by 7 bases. Germline CDR1 SGHVS, CDR2 FNYEAQ. This CDR3 has 17 residues. The CDR3 sequence: CASSQPLAGGELHTQYF. The CDR3 DNA reads TGTGCCAGCAGCCAACCACTAGCGGGAGGGGAGTTACATACGCAGTATTTT.

This clonotype was seen at least ten times. V usage is TRBV28 and J usage is TRBJ2-3; TRBD2 agrees at 7 bases. After removal of 6 bases from V and 6 bases from J, the junction contained 15 bases not matched to a gene. Germline V gene sequence: CDR1 MDHEN, CDR2 SYDVKM. The CDR3 is 16 amino acids. The CDR3 region has the DNA TGTGCCAGCAGATCCTTAGAGGCGGGAGATGGTGATACGCAGTATTTT. Translation: CASRSLEAGDGDTQYF.

The chain recombines TRBV29-1 with TRBJ2-5; D possibly corresponds to TRBD1 (6 bases). The CDR3 consists of 16 residues. Germline-derived CDR1 and CDR2 are SQVTM and ANQGSEA. The V and J ends lost 4 bases and 1 base respectively, with 19 bases between them. The CDR3 reads CSVGGGGGDTQETQYF. The DNA for the CDR3 is TGCAGCGTTGGGGGTGGGGGCGGTGATACCCAAGAGACCCAGTACTTC.

This clonotype has at least ten counts. J is TRBJ2-1 and V is TRBV11-2, with D perhaps TRBD1 (5 bases). V was clipped by 9 bases and J by 4 bases, with 10 bases between them. The CDR3 loop spans 12 amino acids. The germline CDR1 and CDR2 sequences are SGHAT and FQNNGV. The CDR3: CASMTEYNEQFF. CDR3 bases: TGTGCCAGTATGACAGAATACAATGAGCAGTTCTTC.

This clonotype was picked up many times. The J gene is TRBJ2-7, the V gene TRBV27; D ambiguous. CDR1 and CDR2 from the germline V gene are MNHEY and SMNVEV (reference sequence). Trimming pared 6 bases from V and 2 bases from J, leaving 20 bases between. The CDR3 has 16 amino acids. Here the CDR3 reads CASSQSAAYRTYEQYF. DNA for the CDR3: TGTGCCAGCAGCCAATCGGCGGCCTACCGGACCTACGAGCAGTACTTC.

The chain combines TRBV5-6 with TRBJ2-1; D uncertain. CDR1 SGHDT and CDR2 YYEEEE come from the germline V gene. The V end was cut by 3 bases, the J end by 9 bases, with 7 bases between. The CDR3 is 11 residues long. CDR3 residues: CASSWVSEQFF. The CDR3 DNA is TGTGCCAGCAGCTGGGTTAGTGAGCAGTTCTTC.

On this clonotype itself: A read error may be the cause here, since a much bigger clone is one base away. The gene calls are TRBV21-1 and TRBJ1-1. TRBV21-1 is a pseudogene. The CDR3 sequence is 14 residues long. The CDR3 reads CASSTRRFIPEAFF. The DNA for the CDR3 is TGTGCCAGCAGCACCCGCAGGTTTATCCCTGAAGCTTTCTTT.

As to this clonotype: Given a much more abundant clone one base away, this may be a read error. V usage is TRBV30 and J usage is TRBJ1-1; D gene unclear. The CDR3 is made up of 10 amino acids. CDR1 and CDR2 (germline): GTSNPN, SVGIG (reference sequence). The V and J ends lost 3 bases and 8 bases respectively, with 7 bases between them. Here the CDR3 DNA reads TGTGCCTGGAGCACAAGCGAAGCTTTCTTT. Its protein product is CAWSTSEAFF.

About this clonotype: It may be a read error: a sequence one base away is much more abundant. This chain uses TRBV29-1 with TRBJ1-1; D is uncertain. Germline values: CDR1 SQVTM, CDR2 ANQGSEA. Trimming left V 4 bases short and J 3 bases short, with 6 bases between. This CDR3 contains 11 residues. As DNA, the CDR3 is TGCAGCGTTGGGTCTGACACTGAAGCTTTCTTT. Its protein product is CSVGSDTEAFF.